One and the same sample provided the 30 T cell receptor beta chains below, sequenced in a study of CD8 T cells in ankylosing spondylitis. TCRdb redid the calling of the 5' RACE reads with MiXCR, one entry per CDR3 protein. This sample has approximately 250,000 distinct CDR3 sequences, with around 32% found just once. Sample: blood, either unsorted or a sorted T cell fraction (not recorded which). These receptors came from a male donor with ankylosing spondylitis or in good health (not recorded which).

CDR3 region: CASSDVRGASPLHF. CDR3 coding DNA: TGTGCCAGCAGTGACGTCAGGGGGGCTTCACCCCTCCACTTT. This chain joins TRBV6-4 and TRBJ1-6, with TRBD1 identical over 7 bases. CDR1 MRHNA and CDR2 SNTAGT come from the germline V gene. The CDR3 is made up of 14 amino acids. V trimming: 2 bases; J trimming: 9 bases; junction bases outside the gene matches: 4.

This clonotype has ten or more counts. The chain carries TRBV6-1 and TRBJ2-3; D unclear. V was clipped by 5 bases and J by 1 base, with 7 bases between them. Looked up from germline, CDR1 is MNHNS and CDR2 is SASEGT. The CDR3 extends over 13 amino acids. The CDR3 protein is CASSRTGTDTQYF. The CDR3 nucleotides are TGTGCCAGCAGTAGGACCGGCACAGATACGCAGTATTTT.

This clonotype came up a few times. This chain uses TRBV10-3 with TRBJ2-7; D gene ambiguous. Trimming pared 0 bases from V and 2 bases from J, leaving 8 bases between. Germline assignment: CDR1 ENHRY and CDR2 SYGVKD. The CDR3 has 14 residues. The CDR3 sequence is CAISESGETYEQYF. The CDR3 DNA sequence: TGTGCCATCAGTGAGTCCGGAGAAACCTACGAGCAGTACTTC.

A few counts support this clonotype. This sequence joins TRBV5-5 and TRBJ2-7; D perhaps matches TRBD2 (5 bases). This CDR3 spans 13 amino acids. Trimming removed 4 bases from V and 6 bases from J, with 14 bases in between. Germline CDR1 is SGHKS and CDR2 is YYEKEE (reference sequence). CDR3 sequence (DNA): TGTGCCAGCAGCCCGGACTCCCATATCGAGCAGTACTTC. Amino acid sequence: CASSPDSHIEQYF.

V is TRBV20-1 and J is TRBJ2-7; 8 bases map to TRBD1. V was clipped by 1 base and J by 3 bases; unmatched bases: 2. The CDR3 covers 13 residues. Germline V gene sequence: CDR1 DFQATT, CDR2 SNEGSKA (reference sequence). CDR3 nucleotides: TGCAGTGCTAGAGTAACAGGGGGCTACGAGCAGTACTTC. This sequence encodes CSARVTGGYEQYF.

V usage is TRBV12-3 or TRBV12-4 and J usage is TRBJ1-2; D ambiguous. V lost 3 bases and J 8 bases, leaving 16 bases between the germline ends. This CDR3 is built from 14 residues. The CDR3 nucleotides read TGTGCCAGCAGTTTTAAGCCGGGAGGAGGCGGCTACACCTTC. This translates into CASSFKPGGGGYTF.

CDR3 in amino acids: CASEGRTEQFF. In DNA form, the CDR3 reads TGTGCCAGCGAGGGGAGGACTGAGCAGTTCTTC. This rearrangement joins TRBV7-9 to TRBJ2-1; TRBD2 might be the D (6 bases). Trimming took off 8 bases at V and 9 bases at J, with 11 bases between the two ends. The germline CDR1 and CDR2 sequences are SEHNR and FQNEAQ (reference sequence). The CDR3 loop spans 11 amino acids.

The rearrangement joins TRBV7-2 to TRBJ1-4; no firm D call. Per germline, CDR1 SGHTA and CDR2 FQGNSA. The CDR3 contains 12 residues. The V end lost 3 bases, the J end lost 8 bases, and 7 bases lay between the germline ends. In nucleotides, the CDR3 is TGTGCCAGCAGCTTGGTTCAGGAAAAACTGTTTTTT. Amino acids: CASSLVQEKLFF.

The CDR3 bases are TGCAGCGCCCGGGGGGTCACCTACAATGAGCAGTTCTTC. This codes for CSARGVTYNEQFF. The chain combines TRBV29-1 with TRBJ2-1; 7 positions agree with TRBD2. The CDR3 runs to 13 residues. Germline V gene data show CDR1 as SQVTM and CDR2 as ANQGSEA. V gave up 7 bases and J gave up 2 bases; unmatched junction bases: 5.

The CDR3 is CASSPITGSQFF. In DNA, the CDR3 is TGTGCCAGCAGCCCCATCACCGGGAGCCAGTTCTTC. The genes are TRBV27 and TRBJ2-1, with D tentatively TRBD2 (6 bases). Between the trimmed V and J ends, which lost 6 bases and 13 bases, there was a span of 16 bases. In germline, CDR1 is MNHEY, CDR2 SMNVEV (reference sequence). The CDR3 extends over 12 amino acids.

The rearrangement links TRBV9 to TRBJ1-3, with D hard to call. Trimming pared 4 bases from V and 0 bases from J, leaving 11 bases between. The CDR3 has 15 amino acids. Looked up from germline, CDR1 is SGDLS and CDR2 is YYNGEE. CDR3 sequence (DNA): TGTGCCAGCAGCCCGCGTGGGATCTCTGGAAACACCATATATTTT. Protein: CASSPRGISGNTIYF.

V is TRBV9 and J is TRBJ2-1, with D hard to call. Germline CDR1 reads SGDLS; CDR2 reads YYNGEE. V was clipped by 0 bases and J by 5 bases, with 9 bases between them. This CDR3 comprises 14 residues. The CDR3, as DNA: TGTGCCAGCAGCGTAGTTGGCCCGAACAATGAGCAGTTCTTC. Amino acids: CASSVVGPNNEQFF.

The chain carries TRBV11-2 and TRBJ2-5; a weak D match, TRBD2 (7 bases). The ends were cut back, 1 base at V and 0 bases at J, with 12 bases in the middle. CDR3 size: 16 residues. Germline lookup yields CDR1 SGHAT and CDR2 FQNNGV. DNA for the CDR3: TGTGCCAGCAGCTTAGGGACAGCGGGGCACCAAGAGACCCAGTACTTC. Its translation is CASSLGTAGHQETQYF.

The V and J genes are TRBV15 and TRBJ2-3; possible D gene TRBD2, 6 bases. Trimming took 0 bases from V and 6 from J, leaving 19 bases between them. CDR1 is LNHNV and CDR2 is YYDKDF in the germline V gene (reference sequence). The CDR3 runs to 17 residues. The CDR3 DNA sequence: TGTGCCACCAGCAGAGAGGCGGGGTGGTTAGGTGTGGATACGCAGTATTTT. This gives the protein CATSREAGWLGVDTQYF.

This clonotype was counted a few times. This chain links TRBV9 with TRBJ2-1; TRBD2 matches at 8 bases. Unmatched junction bases numbered 6, after V lost 3 bases and J lost 4 bases. Germline V lookup: CDR1 SGDLS, CDR2 YYNGEE. CDR3 length: 15 residues. CDR3 DNA sequence: TGTGCCAGCAGCGGGCGGGGGGAGACTTACAATGAGCAGTTCTTC. It is translated as CASSGRGETYNEQFF.

The sample holds a few counts of this clonotype. This chain links TRBV5-1 with TRBJ2-7, with 10 bases fitting TRBD1. Trimming removed 0 bases from V and 1 base from J; junction bases left unmatched: 4. Germline CDR1 SGHRS, CDR2 YFSETQ. The CDR3 contains 16 residues. CDR3 sequence (DNA): TGCGCCAGCAGCTTGGCTGGGACAGGGGCGTCCTACGAGCAGTACTTC. As protein: CASSLAGTGASYEQYF.

This clonotype has a count of ten or more. The V and J genes are TRBV7-6 and TRBJ2-7, with a possible D match to TRBD2 (6 bases). Trimming cost V 0 bases and J 3 bases, with 6 bases left between them. The germline gives CDR1 SGHVS, CDR2 FNYEAQ. This CDR3 is 13 amino acids long. In DNA form, the CDR3 reads TGTGCCAGCAGCTTAGCGGGAGGCTACGAGCAGTACTTC. It codes for CASSLAGGYEQYF.

CDR3 DNA sequence: TGCAGTGCTAGCCCAGAGGGGTTTTTAAGTGTCACAGATACGCAGTATTTT. Protein: CSASPEGFLSVTDTQYF. The V call is TRBV20-1, the J call TRBJ2-3, with D perhaps matching TRBD1 or TRBD2 (5 bases each). This CDR3 comprises 17 residues. Per the germline V gene, CDR1 is DFQATT and CDR2 is SNEGSKA (reference sequence). V was cut by 3 bases and J by 2 bases, with 21 bases left in between.

This clonotype was detected a few times. This chain links TRBV12-3 or TRBV12-4 with TRBJ2-7, with 9 nucleotides matching TRBD2. V lost 6 bases and J lost 1; bases outside the gene matches: 4. The CDR3 has 14 amino acids. The CDR3 sequence: CASRAGGPSYEQYF. The CDR3, as DNA: TGTGCCAGCAGAGCGGGGGGCCCATCCTACGAGCAGTACTTC.

This sequence joins TRBV12-3 or TRBV12-4 and TRBJ2-5, with D hard to call. The CDR3 sequence is 12 residues long. Trimming pared 8 bases from V and 4 bases from J, leaving 11 bases between. The CDR3 DNA reads as TGTGCCAGCGGCAGATCAACAGAGACCCAGTACTTC. It specifies CASGRSTETQYF.

The V and J genes are TRBV28 and TRBJ2-5; D unresolved. The V end was cut by 5 bases, the J end by 5 bases, with 15 bases between. CDR3 size: 14 residues. Germline V CDR1 and CDR2: MDHEN, SYDVKM. CDR3: CASSPPKARETQYF. CDR3 sequence (DNA): TGTGCCAGCAGTCCCCCCAAGGCGCGGGAGACCCAGTACTTC.

This clonotype was detected only a few times. J is TRBJ2-5 and V is TRBV29-1, with D possibly TRBD1 on 5 matching bases. Germline V gives CDR1 SQVTM, CDR2 ANQGSEA. V was cut by 6 bases and J by 2 bases, with 19 bases left in between. CDR3 length: 15 residues. In DNA form, the CDR3 reads TGCAGCGTCAAATTGACGTGGGGCGATCAAGAGACCCAGTACTTC. Its translation: CSVKLTWGDQETQYF.

The gene calls are TRBV15 and TRBJ2-1; D might be TRBD2 (6 bases). Germline loops: CDR1 LNHNV, CDR2 YYDKDF (reference sequence). Trimming pared 5 bases from V and 8 bases from J, leaving 19 bases between. The CDR3 is made up of 15 amino acids. CDR3 amino acids: CATSASPRRDDEQFF. CDR3 DNA: TGTGCCACCAGCGCCTCCCCCAGGAGGGATGATGAGCAGTTCTTC.

The chain combines TRBV5-6 with TRBJ2-2; D tentatively reads TRBD1 or TRBD2 (5 bases each). CDR1 and CDR2 from the germline V gene are SGHDT and YYEEEE. Deletions cut 0 bases from V and 6 bases from J, with 15 bases between. This CDR3 contains 16 residues. The chain's CDR3 is CASSLAPGTRAGELFF. For the CDR3, the DNA is TGTGCCAGCAGCTTGGCCCCAGGGACGAGAGCCGGGGAGCTGTTTTTT. The full variable domain, rest sourced from reference TRBV5-6 and TRBJ2-2, is DAGVTQSPTHLIKTRGQQVTLRCSPKSGHDTVSWYQQALGQGPQFIFQYYEEEERQRGNFPDRFSGHQFPNYSSELNVNALLLGDSALYLCASSLAPGTRAGELFFGEGSRLTVL.

The gene calls are TRBV6-5 and TRBJ1-1; D uncertain. The CDR3 is 12 residues long. Germline CDR1 reads MNHEY; CDR2 reads SVGAGI. With 8 bases removed from V and 0 bases from J, the gap between germline ends came to 7 bases. Here the CDR3 reads CASWRMNTEAFF. As DNA, the CDR3 is TGTGCCAGCTGGCGAATGAACACTGAAGCTTTCTTT.

On this clonotype itself: One end of the junction fails to match germline, which may point to a read error. CDR3 in DNA: TGTGCTAGCAGCCCAGGGGGTGGCAGAGATACGCAGTATTTT. It is translated as CASSPGGGRDTQYF. This chain uses TRBV7-7 with TRBJ2-3; 7 bases match TRBD1. Germline V gives CDR1 SSHAT, CDR2 FNYEAQ (reference sequence). CDR3 length: 14 residues.

This clonotype has a handful of counts. The chain uses TRBV20-1 and TRBJ2-1; D is undetermined. Looked up from germline, CDR1 is DFQATT and CDR2 is SNEGSKA (reference sequence). The germline V and J ends were trimmed by 3 bases and 0 bases, with 9 bases remaining between them. The CDR3 spans 14 residues. The CDR3 DNA reads TGCAGTGCTAGTTCGGATCTCTCCTACAATGAGCAGTTCTTC. It codes for CSASSDLSYNEQFF.

The CDR3 reads CASSLAGFGIGGNTEAFF. In DNA form, the CDR3 reads TGTGCCAGCAGCTTGGCCGGTTTTGGTATTGGCGGTAACACTGAAGCTTTCTTT. V gene TRBV5-5 combines with J gene TRBJ1-1; no definite D call. Germline V gene sequence: CDR1 SGHKS, CDR2 YYEKEE (reference sequence). V shed 0 bases and J shed 2 bases, with 20 bases lying between them. The CDR3 runs to 18 residues. Based on the CDR3 plus reference TRBV5-5 and TRBJ1-1, the full variable domain is DAGVTQSPTHLIKTRGQQVTLRCSPISGHKSVSWYQQVLGQGPQFIFQYYEKEERGRGNFPDRFSARQFPNYSSELNVNALLLGDSALYLCASSLAGFGIGGNTEAFFGQGTRLTVV.

The chain uses TRBV7-9 and TRBJ2-1; D might be TRBD2 (5 bases). This CDR3 is 12 amino acids long. The V gene lost 6 bases and the J gene lost 8 bases, with 11 bases spanning the gap. Germline V gene data show CDR1 as SEHNR and CDR2 as FQNEAQ (reference sequence). The CDR3 loop is CASRSGSDEQFF. CDR3 coding DNA: TGTGCCAGCAGGTCGGGGAGTGATGAGCAGTTCTTC.

Remarks on this clonotype: In this CDR3 the conserved last residue, phenylalanine or tryptophan, is missing, so a read error is likely. No DNA is shown, since the ends of the CDR3 on it are uncertain; the CDR3 is the one TCRdb lists. This chain connects TRBV7-7 to TRBJ1-1. Germline V gene lookup returns CDR1 SSHAT and CDR2 FNYEAQ (reference sequence). Counting both end residues, the CDR3 totals 10 amino acids. CDR3 in amino acids: CASSLIQTVH.